This T cell receptor beta chain originates from a study of control samples from healthy donors and cancer patients. The germline V gene has CDR1 KGHSH and CDR2 LQKENI. Trimming stripped 2 bases from V and 3 bases from J, with 7 bases between. This CDR3 contains 13 residues. The data were produced by immunoSEQ multiplex PCR, yet TCRdb's version contains in-frame clones alone and is incomplete. The table lists some 130,000 clones, just under 90% of them singletons. The source is a man aged 50 to 60 with head and neck cancer. Sequenced input: PBMCs. The chain couples TRBV18 to TRBJ1-2; TRBD1 is a possible D gene (5 bases). CDR3 residues: CASSPGGHYGYTF. CDR3 DNA sequence: TGTGCCAGCTCACCAGGGGGACACTATGGCTACACCTTC.